Shown below are 22 T cell receptor beta chains from a single sample sequenced in a study of control samples from healthy donors and cancer patients. The repertoire was sequenced with immunoSEQ multiplex PCR; TCRdb's copy has only in-frame clones and lacks some. Among some 130,000 clones listed, around 85% were seen once. Sequencing used blood. The receptors shown here come from a woman in her twenties or thirties in good health.

V and J are TRBV4-2 and TRBJ1-2; weak D call: TRBD1 (6 bases). Trimming removed 0 bases from V and 3 bases from J, with 11 bases in between. Germline V gene lookup returns CDR1 LGHNA and CDR2 YNFKEQ. The CDR3 sequence is 15 residues long. Here the CDR3 DNA reads TGTGCCAGCAGCCAAGACGCGGACAGCTACTATGGCTACACCTTC. It codes for CASSQDADSYYGYTF.

In its sample, this clone was seen a few times. A junction end diverges from the germline sequence, so it may reflect a read error. This chain joins TRBV6-4 and TRBJ2-1; 8 positions agree with TRBD2. Germline V gene data show CDR1 as MRHNA and CDR2 as SNTAGT. This CDR3 has 17 residues. The CDR3 DNA reads as TGTGCCAGCAGTGACCAGGTGGCGAGCGGGGGCTACCATGAGCAGTTCTTC. Its protein product is CASSDQVASGGYHEQFF.

The V and J genes are TRBV5-1 and TRBJ2-1; 8 bases fit TRBD2. The CDR3 runs to 16 residues. V shed 1 base, J shed 8 bases, and the junction held 11 bases outside the gene matches. CDR1 SGHRS and CDR2 YFSETQ come from the germline V gene. The CDR3 loop is CASSLWVSGKFHEQFF. The CDR3 nucleotides read TGCGCCAGCAGCTTGTGGGTTAGCGGGAAATTCCATGAGCAGTTCTTC.

This clone was recorded a few times. The V call is TRBV18, the J call TRBJ2-7; the match to TRBD1 covers 8 bases. After removal of 6 bases from V and 2 bases from J, the junction contained 9 bases not matched to a gene. The CDR3 runs 15 residues. CDR1 and CDR2 (germline): KGHSH, LQKENI. In nucleotides, the CDR3 is TGTGCCAGCTCCCCGGGACAGGCCGCCACCTACGAGCAGTACTTC. It translates to CASSPGQAATYEQYF.

The chain uses TRBV13 and TRBJ2-7; TRBD2 matches 10 bases. Germline CDR1 reads PRHDT; CDR2 reads FYEKMQ (reference sequence). This CDR3 has 15 amino acids. J was trimmed by 3 bases and V by 2 bases; bases with no gene match: 4. CDR3 coding DNA: TGTGCCAGCAGCTTATCGGGACTAGCGAACTACGAGCAGTACTTC. Translating it yields CASSLSGLANYEQYF.

The chain couples TRBV7-3 to TRBJ1-6; no clear D. The germline CDR1 and CDR2 sequences are SGHTA and FQGTGA. CDR3 length: 14 residues. Trimming stripped 6 bases from V and 0 bases from J, with 6 bases between. CDR3 loop: CASSISSYNSPLHF. In nucleotides, the CDR3 is TGTGCCAGCAGTATAAGCTCCTATAATTCACCCCTCCACTTT. Full variable domain (outside the CDR3, taken from reference TRBV7-3 and TRBJ1-6): GAGVSQTPSNKVTEKGKYVELRCDPISGHTALYWYRQSLGQGPEFLIYFQGTGAADDSGLPNDRFFAVRPEGSVSTLKIQRTERGDSAVYLCASSISSYNSPLHFGNGTRLTVT.

This clone has just a few counts. DNA for the CDR3: TGTGCCAGCAGCCAAGATACTATCTCCTACGAGCAGTACTTC. It encodes CASSQDTISYEQYF. This chain uses TRBV3-1 (or the pseudogene TRBV3-2) with TRBJ2-7; the D is unclear. The V end was cut by 0 bases, the J end by 0 bases, with 6 bases between. Germline CDR1 LGHDT, CDR2 YNNKEL (reference sequence). The CDR3 has 14 residues.

The V call is TRBV2, the J call TRBJ2-7, with 8 bases matching TRBD1. CDR1 SNHLY and CDR2 FYNNEI come from the germline V gene. This CDR3 spans 13 amino acids. V was pared by 5 bases and J by 2 bases, with 2 bases of the junction left unmatched. CDR3 in amino acids: CASSPQGAYEQYF. The CDR3 DNA reads as TGTGCCAGCAGTCCACAGGGGGCCTACGAGCAGTACTTC.

The V call is TRBV27, the J call TRBJ1-5; D might be TRBD1 (5 bases). V dropped 2 bases and J dropped 3 bases, with 17 bases sitting between them. The CDR3 loop spans 17 amino acids. Germline V gene lookup returns CDR1 MNHEY and CDR2 SMNVEV (reference sequence). CDR3 nucleotide sequence: TGTGCCAGCAGTTTAAAAGGACAAGGGAATTCCAATCAGCCCCAGCATTTT. Translation: CASSLKGQGNSNQPQHF.

V and J are TRBV9 and TRBJ1-2; no definite D call. Looked up from germline, CDR1 is SGDLS and CDR2 is YYNGEE. The CDR3 spans 15 residues. The germline V and J ends were trimmed by 3 bases and 2 bases, with 14 bases remaining between them. The CDR3 sequence: CASSAWTGGNYGYTF. The CDR3 nucleotides read TGTGCCAGCAGCGCATGGACGGGAGGAAACTATGGCTACACCTTC.

This clone was recorded once. V gene TRBV6-5 combines with J gene TRBJ2-1; 9 bases fit TRBD2. The CDR3 has 14 residues. CDR1 and CDR2 (germline): MNHEY, SVGAGI. V gave up 0 bases and J gave up 10 bases; unmatched junction bases: 4. CDR3 residues: CASSYSPSGDEQFF. Written as DNA, the CDR3 is TGTGCCAGCAGTTACTCGCCTAGCGGGGACGAGCAGTTCTTC.

In this sample, this clone turned up a few times. The genes are TRBV18 and TRBJ1-2; D is unclear. V was shortened by 2 bases and J by 3 bases, with 10 bases between the two germline ends. CDR3 length: 14 amino acids. Looked up from germline, CDR1 is KGHSH and CDR2 is LQKENI. Here the CDR3 DNA reads TGTGCCAGCTCACCAAATTCAGTAGACTATGGCTACACCTTC. Translating it yields CASSPNSVDYGYTF. The full variable domain, rest sourced from reference TRBV18 and TRBJ1-2, is NAGVMQNPRHLVRRRGQEARLRCSPMKGHSHVYWYRQLPEEGLKFMVYLQKENIIDESGMPKERFSAEFPKEGPSILRIQQVVRGDSAAYFCASSPNSVDYGYTFGSGTRLTVV.

This clone was observed a single time. Other DNA sequences in this specimen translate into the identical CDR3. The chain recombines TRBV5-1 with TRBJ1-1; D unresolved. CDR1 and CDR2 from the germline V gene are SGHRS and YFSETQ. The CDR3 spans 14 residues. V was cut by 3 bases and J by 1 base, with 10 bases left in between. This CDR3 reads CASSSRTTNTEAFF. The CDR3 DNA sequence: TGCGCCAGCAGCTCGAGGACGACGAACACTGAAGCTTTCTTT.

The CDR3 DNA reads as TGTGCCAGCAGAGGCCGGGGTGGTACTGAAGCTTTCTTT. The encoded protein is CASRGRGGTEAFF. This sequence joins TRBV6-5 and TRBJ1-1; no firm D call. Germline values: CDR1 MNHEY, CDR2 SVGAGI. This CDR3 is 13 amino acids long. V lost 6 bases and J lost 5, with 13 bases in between.

This chain uses TRBV3-1 (or the pseudogene TRBV3-2) with TRBJ2-1; D may be TRBD1 (6 bases). Deletions cut 4 bases from V and 9 bases from J, with 13 bases between. CDR3 length: 13 amino acids. Germline CDR1 reads LGHDT; CDR2 reads YNNKEL (reference sequence). The CDR3: CASSRGGQREQFF. The CDR3 DNA is TGTGCCAGCAGCCGAGGGGGTCAACGTGAGCAGTTCTTC.

Regarding this clone: Relative to the germline gene, one junction end is altered; a read error may explain this. This sample includes further DNA sequences coding for the same CDR3. The rearrangement joins TRBV9 to TRBJ2-7; 13 nucleotides match TRBD2. Per germline, CDR1 SGDLS and CDR2 YYNGEE. The CDR3 is made up of 15 amino acids. This CDR3 is CASSPGTSGVYEQYF. The CDR3 DNA reads as TGTGCCAGCAGCCCAGGGACTAGCGGGGTCTACGAACAGTACTTC. The whole variable domain, filled in from reference TRBV9 and TRBJ2-7, reads DSGVTQTPKHLITATGQRVTLRCSPRSGDLSVYWYQQSLDQGLQFLIQYYNGEERAKGNILERFSAQQFPDLHSELNLSSLELGDSALYFCASSPGTSGVYEQYFGPGTRLTVT.

J is TRBJ1-6 and V is TRBV6-5; 7 positions agree with TRBD1. Trimming cost V 4 bases and J 16 bases; bases outside gene matches: 7. CDR1 MNHEY and CDR2 SVGAGI come from the germline V gene. The CDR3 consists of 12 residues. The CDR3 loop reads CASSSSQGPLHF. The CDR3 DNA reads TGTGCCAGCAGTTCCTCACAGGGGCCACTCCACTTT.

This chain links TRBV4-1 with TRBJ2-1; D unresolved. Looked up from germline, CDR1 is MGHRA and CDR2 is YSYEKL. V was clipped by 3 bases and J by 8 bases, with 8 bases between them. The CDR3 is 12 residues long. The CDR3 DNA reads as TGCGCCAGCAGCCACCAGGCCGATGAGCAGTTCTTC. Translation: CASSHQADEQFF.

The V gene is TRBV28, the J gene TRBJ1-2, with D possibly TRBD1 on 6 matching bases. CDR1 and CDR2 from the germline V gene are MDHEN and SYDVKM. The CDR3 extends over 12 amino acids. With 7 bases removed from V and 7 bases from J, the gap between germline ends came to 13 bases. In DNA form, the CDR3 reads TGTGCCAGCACCTACACAGGGTTTGGCTACACCTTC. Residues: CASTYTGFGYTF.

This clone was picked up one time. This chain links TRBV5-4 with TRBJ2-4, with TRBD2 matching 11 bases. Per germline, CDR1 SGHNT and CDR2 YYREEE (reference sequence). V lost 4 bases to trimming and J lost 11 bases; unmatched junction nucleotides: 14. This CDR3 region has 16 residues. For the CDR3, the DNA is TGTGCCAGCAGCGGAGTGTCAACTAGCGGGAGAGTCCTTCAGTACTTC. Translated: CASSGVSTSGRVLQYF.

The chain combines TRBV6-6 with TRBJ2-2; 11 nucleotides match TRBD2. Germline lookup yields CDR1 MNHNY and CDR2 SVGAGI (reference sequence). The CDR3 totals 16 residues. With V trimmed by 4 bases and J by 4 bases, 5 bases remained unmatched. CDR3 region: CASSSPSGRFTGELFF. In DNA, the CDR3 is TGTGCCAGCAGTTCGCCTAGCGGGAGGTTCACCGGGGAGCTGTTTTTT.

The rearrangement links TRBV15 to TRBJ1-3; no clear D gene. CDR3 length equals 16 residues. V lost 0 bases, J lost 0 bases, and 9 bases lay in between. The germline V gene has CDR1 LNHNV and CDR2 YYDKDF (reference sequence). The CDR3 loop reads CATSRDMAGSGNTIYF. CDR3 nucleotide sequence: TGTGCCACCAGCAGAGATATGGCGGGCTCTGGAAACACCATATATTTT.